Shown below are 28 T cell receptor beta chains from a single sample sequenced in a study of persistence of HIV-infected CD4 T cells. Cells were stimulated nonspecifically with anti-CD3/anti-CD28 magnetic beads. Sorting of responding CD4+ T cells relied on upregulated CD40 ligand together with CD69. The immunoSEQ assay was version 4, run in survey mode. Measured with immunoSEQ multiplex PCR; TCRdb has only the in-frame clones, and not every one. The sample lists 35,000 to 55,000 clones, about 87% occurring once. The antigens these receptors bind are not known. The specimen was CD4+ T cells sorted from PBMCs after approximately 19-hour stimulation, collected from a patient who received antiretroviral therapy. The receptors derive from an adult woman with HIV who was CMV-seropositive.

The J gene is TRBJ2-7, the V gene TRBV14; a possible D gene is TRBD2 (7 bases). The CDR3 is 14 residues long. Germline values: CDR1 SGHDN, CDR2 FVKESK. V lost 1 base to trimming and J lost 7 bases, with 14 bases between them. Here the CDR3 DNA reads TGTGCCAGCAGCCAAGTTGGGGGGGCTCGGGAGCAGTACGTC. Its protein product is CASSQVGGAREQYV.

The J gene is TRBJ1-1, the V gene TRBV30, with D maybe TRBD1 (5 bases). V lost 1 base to trimming and J lost 1 base, with 7 bases between them. The CDR3 consists of 13 residues. Germline loops: CDR1 GTSNPN, CDR2 SVGIG (reference sequence). This CDR3 reads CAWSADRNTEAFF. CDR3 bases: TGTGCCTGGAGTGCCGACAGGAACACTGAAGCTTTCTTT.

The chain uses TRBV4-1 and TRBJ1-1; D is undetermined. This CDR3 is built from 17 residues. Germline assignment: CDR1 MGHRA and CDR2 YSYEKL. V gave up 3 bases and J gave up 3 bases, with 20 bases separating them. In nucleotides, the CDR3 is TGCGCCAGCAGCCAGGGATGGACGGTGACCCTTCACACTGAAGCTTTCTTT. Translated, it gives CASSQGWTVTLHTEAFF.

The rearrangement links TRBV29-1 to TRBJ2-1, with TRBD2 identical over 9 bases. The CDR3 runs 14 residues. V shed 3 bases, J shed 3 bases, and the junction held 3 bases outside the gene matches. Germline V CDR1 and CDR2: SQVTM, ANQGSEA. The CDR3 DNA sequence: TGCAGCGTTGATACTAGCGGGCTCTACAATGAGCAGTTCTTC. It translates to CSVDTSGLYNEQFF.

The chain recombines TRBV11-3 with TRBJ2-3; 9 bases map to TRBD1. CDR1 is SGHNT and CDR2 is YENEEA in the germline V gene. The CDR3 is 14 residues long. J was trimmed by 6 bases and V by 4 bases; bases with no gene match: 5. CDR3 region: CASSSRQGDDTQYF. The CDR3 coding sequence is TGTGCCAGCAGCTCAAGACAGGGGGACGATACGCAGTATTTT.

This chain connects TRBV19 to TRBJ1-2; D is uncertain. Trimming shortened V by 8 bases and J by 2 bases, and 21 bases separated the two germline ends. The CDR3 has 16 amino acids. Germline CDR1 LNHDA, CDR2 SQIVND (reference sequence). This CDR3 reads CASRPWAQTGNYGYTF. CDR3 sequence (DNA): TGTGCCAGTCGCCCCTGGGCTCAGACCGGGAACTATGGCTACACCTTC.

The V call is TRBV2, the J call TRBJ1-5, with D unclear. Germline V gives CDR1 SNHLY, CDR2 FYNNEI. Trimming shortened V by 3 bases and J by 0 bases, and 9 bases separated the two germline ends. This CDR3 spans 15 amino acids. The CDR3 reads CASSDASYSNQPQHF. The CDR3 DNA reads TGTGCCAGCAGTGATGCCAGCTATAGCAATCAGCCCCAGCATTTT.

The chain is built from TRBV6-5 and TRBJ2-1; 12 bases are shared with TRBD2. Germline CDR1 reads MNHEY; CDR2 reads SVGAGI. After removal of 10 bases from V and 5 bases from J, the junction contained 6 bases not matched to a gene. This CDR3 is built from 14 residues. CDR3 DNA: TGTGCCACCACGACTAGCGGGGGAGACAATGAGCAGTTCTTC. Translation: CATTTSGGDNEQFF.

In this sample, this clone turned up once. V and J are TRBV5-4 and TRBJ2-1; 8 bases fit TRBD1. Looked up from germline, CDR1 is SGHNT and CDR2 is YYREEE (reference sequence). V shed 6 bases, J shed 0 bases, and the junction held 5 bases outside the gene matches. The CDR3 has 15 amino acids. CDR3 residues: CASTTGGYSYNEQFF. The CDR3 nucleotides are TGTGCCAGCACCACAGGGGGGTACTCCTACAATGAGCAGTTCTTC.

V is TRBV15 and J is TRBJ2-5, with D uncertain. V lost 0 bases to trimming and J lost 3 bases, with 8 bases between them. The CDR3 runs to 14 residues. From germline, CDR1 is LNHNV and CDR2 YYDKDF (reference sequence). The CDR3 bases are TGTGCCACCAGCAGAGACGGATTAAAAGAGACCCAGTACTTC. It encodes CATSRDGLKETQYF.

This clone was detected only once. The chain joins TRBV11-1 to TRBJ2-1; D might be TRBD1 (6 bases). V was shortened by 4 bases and J by 5 bases, with 9 bases between the two germline ends. Germline lookup yields CDR1 SGHAT and CDR2 FQDESV (reference sequence). The CDR3 covers 13 residues. As DNA, the CDR3 is TGTGCCAGCAGCTCGGACAGCAACAATGAGCAGTTCTTC. Translating gives CASSSDSNNEQFF.

The chain joins TRBV27 to TRBJ1-1, with D perhaps TRBD1 (5 bases). V gave up 1 base and J gave up 1 base, with 7 bases separating them. The CDR3 length is 14 residues. Germline CDR1 is MNHEY and CDR2 is SMNVEV (reference sequence). The chain's CDR3 is CASSLYDRNTEAFF. CDR3 bases: TGTGCCAGCAGTTTATACGACAGGAACACTGAAGCTTTCTTT.

The genes are TRBV6-1 and TRBJ1-3; D is undetermined. The V gene lost 1 base and the J gene lost 0 bases, with 10 bases spanning the gap. CDR3 length: 16 residues. Germline assignment: CDR1 MNHNS and CDR2 SASEGT. The CDR3 reads CASSEVGRLSGNTIYF. As DNA, the CDR3 is TGTGCCAGCAGTGAAGTTGGGCGGCTCTCTGGAAACACCATATATTTT.

The chain uses TRBV9 and TRBJ1-2; D is ambiguous. The CDR3 spans 16 residues. Germline CDR1 reads SGDLS; CDR2 reads YYNGEE. Trimming cost V 2 bases and J 0 bases, with 14 bases left between them. The CDR3 reads CASSVSHPAANYGYTF. The CDR3 DNA reads TGTGCCAGCAGCGTCTCTCACCCGGCCGCTAACTATGGCTACACCTTC.

J is TRBJ2-6 and V is TRBV6-4; 10 nucleotides agree with TRBD1. CDR1 and CDR2 from the germline V gene are MRHNA and SNTAGT. The CDR3 sequence is 16 residues long. J gave up 2 bases and V 5 bases, and 3 bases lay outside the gene matches. In DNA form, the CDR3 reads TGTGCCAGCAGTACCGGGACAGGGGCTGGGGCCAACGTCCTGACTTTC. Its translation: CASSTGTGAGANVLTF.

The V call is TRBV18, the J call TRBJ2-3; D is undetermined. The CDR3 spans 13 residues. Germline CDR1 KGHSH, CDR2 LQKENI. V was trimmed by 2 bases and J by 9 bases, leaving 12 bases between them. The CDR3 sequence: CASSPTSTSTQYF. The CDR3 DNA reads as TGTGCCAGCTCACCAACCAGTACGAGCACGCAGTATTTT.

The chain uses TRBV6-5 and TRBJ1-6; weak D call: TRBD1 (6 bases). Trimming removed 2 bases from V and 10 bases from J, with 15 bases in between. The CDR3 is 15 residues long. Germline V gene data show CDR1 as MNHEY and CDR2 as SVGAGI. The CDR3 bases are TGTGCCAGCAGTTACACTAACGGACAGCCCTCACCCCTCCACTTT. Its protein is CASSYTNGQPSPLHF.

V gene TRBV18 combines with J gene TRBJ1-1; D is uncertain. Trimming removed 3 bases at V and 0 bases at J, with 11 bases between. The length of the CDR3 is 15 residues. Germline V gene sequence: CDR1 KGHSH, CDR2 LQKENI. CDR3 sequence (DNA): TGTGCCAGCTCACCCCCAGGCGGGGTGAACACTGAAGCTTTCTTT. Residues: CASSPPGGVNTEAFF.

V usage is TRBV6-6 and J usage is TRBJ2-6; 8 nucleotides match TRBD1. The CDR3 totals 16 residues. With V trimmed by 6 bases and J by 1 base, 5 bases remained unmatched. CDR1 is MNHNY and CDR2 is SVGAGI in the germline V gene (reference sequence). CDR3: CASRDRGISGANVLTF. The CDR3 DNA follows: TGTGCCAGCAGAGACAGGGGAATATCTGGGGCCAACGTCCTGACTTTC.

This rearrangement joins TRBV19 to TRBJ1-4; D may be TRBD1 (5 bases). V was cut by 6 bases and J by 7 bases, with 15 bases left in between. The CDR3 runs to 14 residues. Germline V CDR1 and CDR2: LNHDA, SQIVND (reference sequence). This CDR3 reads CASSQTAMGEKLFF. DNA of the CDR3: TGTGCCAGTAGCCAGACAGCTATGGGTGAAAAACTGTTTTTT.

The CDR3 loop reads CASSPDRAYGYTF. Here the CDR3 DNA reads TGTGCCAGCAGCCCGGACAGGGCTTATGGCTACACCTTC. V gene TRBV7-3 combines with J gene TRBJ1-2; 8 positions match TRBD1. CDR3 length: 13 residues. Germline trimming cut 5 bases from V and 5 bases from J; bases unmatched to any gene: 4. The germline CDR1 and CDR2 sequences are SGHTA and FQGTGA.

The CDR3 loop reads CAISGKQGRENTDTQYF. The CDR3 bases are TGTGCCATCAGTGGAAAGCAGGGGCGCGAAAACACAGATACGCAGTATTTT. This rearrangement joins TRBV10-3 to TRBJ2-3; D may be TRBD1 (6 bases). Germline V gene sequence: CDR1 ENHRY, CDR2 SYGVKD. There are 17 residues in the CDR3. V was pared by 4 bases and J by 2 bases, with 19 bases between.

The chain uses TRBV7-2 and TRBJ2-6, with D possibly matching TRBD1 (5 bases). V gave up 2 bases and J gave up 0 bases, with 14 bases separating them. CDR1 SGHTA and CDR2 FQGNSA come from the germline V gene. This CDR3 contains 18 residues. The CDR3 reads CASSLQGLISSGANVLTF. CDR3 nucleotide sequence: TGTGCCAGCAGCTTACAGGGATTAATAAGCTCTGGGGCCAACGTCCTGACTTTC.

The gene calls are TRBV5-1 and TRBJ2-2; TRBD1 matches 9 bases. Per germline, CDR1 SGHRS and CDR2 YFSETQ. There are 17 residues in the CDR3. The trim removed 3 bases at V and 6 bases at J, leaving 12 bases unmatched. CDR3 sequence (DNA): TGCGCCAGCAGCTCCGTCGGACAGGGGTTTTTCGCCGGGGAGCTGTTTTTT. Its protein product is CASSSVGQGFFAGELFF.

The J gene is TRBJ2-1, the V gene TRBV5-1; possible D gene TRBD2, 7 bases. The germline V gene has CDR1 SGHRS and CDR2 YFSETQ. Trimming left V 0 bases short and J 4 bases short, with 14 bases between. The length of the CDR3 is 16 residues. The CDR3 loop reads CASSLDEGGPYNEQFF. The CDR3 nucleotides read TGCGCCAGCAGCTTGGATGAGGGGGGGCCATACAATGAGCAGTTCTTC.

J is TRBJ1-4 and V is TRBV10-3, with a possible D match to TRBD1 (6 bases). Trimming stripped 6 bases from V and 8 bases from J, with 16 bases between. The V gene's germline CDR1 is ENHRY and CDR2 SYGVKD. The CDR3 length is 14 residues. The CDR3, as DNA: TGTGCCATCAGGCCGGGACATTCAAACGAAAAACTGTTTTTT. Its translation: CAIRPGHSNEKLFF.

This clone was seen a single time. This sequence joins TRBV25-1 and TRBJ2-6, with D possibly being TRBD2 (5 bases). The CDR3 runs 13 residues. Germline CDR1 reads MGHDK; CDR2 reads SYGVNS. V was pared by 9 bases and J by 1 base, with 7 bases between. CDR3 protein: CASRGSGANVLTF. For the CDR3, the DNA is TGTGCCAGTCGAGGGTCTGGGGCCAACGTCCTGACTTTC.

The chain joins TRBV11-3 to TRBJ1-1; D remains ambiguous. Per germline, CDR1 SGHNT and CDR2 YENEEA. V was trimmed by 5 bases and J by 4 bases, leaving 5 bases between them. This CDR3 is built from 11 residues. The CDR3: CASSLSTEAFF. The CDR3 nucleotides are TGTGCCAGCAGCCTGAGCACTGAAGCTTTCTTT.